The clone carrying this TCR beta chain was detected a few times. What it binds is not known. The CDR3 end shows no conserved phenylalanine or tryptophan, and so a read error is likely. The data stem from a study of T-cell memory formation after mild COVID-19. Study findings and constraints: Clones which contracted sat mainly in CM and EM if CD4+, and in EMRA if CD8+.

Each CDR3 protein is one row after TCRdb ran MiXCR on the 5' RACE reads. The sample has roughly 300,000 distinct CDR3 sequences; under 8.5% are singletons. Germline values: CDR1 MNHEY, CDR2 SVGAGI. The CDR3 is 15 amino acids. Deletions cut 8 bases from V and 1 base from J, with 17 bases between. This sequence originates from a man younger than 35 who had mild COVID-19 (a few samples of this study predate the infection). Cell type and time point are not known. This rearrangement joins TRBV6-5 to TRBJ2-5, with D maybe TRBD1 (5 bases). Material: PBMCs or a T cell subset sorted from them (not recorded which). The CDR3 loop is CASAPVDSSQETQYS. Here the CDR3 DNA reads TGTGCCAGCGCCCCCGTAGACAGTTCCCAAGAGACCCAGTACTCC.